The rows below give T cell receptor beta chains drawn from one sample of a study of blood T cell repertoires in COVID-19. Some clones are missing from TCRdb's copy, which holds only in-frame ones; the method was immunoSEQ multiplex PCR. The repertoire holds roughly 49,000 clones, with approximately 84% as singletons. Sequenced sample: peripheral blood. Every receptor here comes from a man aged 50 to 60 with active COVID-19. CDR3s include the opening cysteine and the closing phenylalanine or tryptophan. A D gene is named only where the DNA matches it firmly. A clone size is listed for some rows: how often the clone was seen (once, few, many), or a class if it is expanded.

TRBJ2-3 | - | TRBV5-5 | TRBD2 | TGTGCCAGCAGCTTTGGGAGGGGACGCACAGATACGCAGTATTTT | CASSFGRGRTDTQYF
TRBJ1-3 | - | TRBV28 | TRBD1 | TGTGCCAGCAGCGGACAGGGTGACACCATATATTTT | CASSGQGDTIYF
TRBJ2-5 | once | TRBV3-1/TRBV3-2 | - | TGTGCCAGCAGCCATTATGCGGAAGAGACCCAGTACTTC | CASSHYAEETQYF
TRBJ1-2 | - | TRBV6-5 | TRBD1 | TGTGCCAGCAGACCTCGACAGGGAACTAACTATGGCTACACCTTC | CASRPRQGTNYGYTF
TRBJ2-7 | - | TRBV10-3 | TRBD1 | TGTGCCATCAGTTCCGGGACAGGGACCTACGAGCAGTACTTC | CAISSGTGTYEQYF
TRBJ2-5 | once | TRBV12-5 | TRBD2 | TGTGCTAGTGGTTTGGTTCCTAGCGGACAAGAGACCCAGTACTTC | CASGLVPSGQETQYF
TRBJ2-6 | - | TRBV5-1 | TRBD1 | TGCGCCAGCAGCTACGGACAGGGGGCTGTTTGGGCCGGGGCCAACGTCCTGACTTTC | CASSYGQGAVWAGANVLTF
TRBJ2-7 | once | TRBV12-5 | TRBD2 | TGTGCTAGTGGTTTGGTACTTCTAGCGGGGGGCTCCTACGAGCAGTACTTC | CASGLVLLAGGSYEQYF
TRBJ1-2 | once | TRBV7-6 | TRBD1 | TGTGCCAGCAGAGGGACAGGACAGGGAGTTATAAGGGCGGGCTACACCTTC | CASRGTGQGVIRAGYTF
TRBJ2-7 | - | TRBV5-1 | - | TGCGCCAGCAGCTTGCCTCCGGACAGCTCCTACGAGCAGTACTTC | CASSLPPDSSYEQYF
TRBJ2-3 | - | TRBV6-4 | - | TGTGCCAGCAGTGACGAGGAAGCAGATACGCAGTATTTT | CASSDEEADTQYF
TRBJ2-7 | once | TRBV5-1 | TRBD1 | TGCGCCAGCAGCTTGGTAGCAGGGGGCCACGAGCAGTACTTC | CASSLVAGGHEQYF
TRBJ2-1 | - | TRBV5-1 | TRBD1 | TGCGCCAGCAGACAGACCGGGACAGGGTACAATGAGCAGTTCTTC | CASRQTGTGYNEQFF
TRBJ2-1 | - | TRBV9 | TRBD1 | TGTGCCAGCAGCGTAGGAGGGGGCTCGGATGAGCAGTTCTTC | CASSVGGGSDEQFF
TRBJ2-7 | few | TRBV11-2 | - | TGTGCCAGCAGCACCCGCCTCGGTGAGGGGGACTACGAGCAGTACTTC | CASSTRLGEGDYEQYF
TRBJ2-4 | - | TRBV10-2 | - | TGCGCCAGCAGTGAGTCGGGAGGAGGAAACATTCAGTACTTC | CASSESGGGNIQYF
TRBJ2-1 | - | TRBV7-2 | TRBD1 | TGTGCCAGCAGCTTAGTCGGTGGGACAGGGTGGAATGAGCAGTTCTTC | CASSLVGGTGWNEQFF
TRBJ2-5 | - | TRBV20-1 | - | TGCAGTGCTAGTAGGGGGTCAGATAGGCGGGAGACCCAGTACTTC | CSASRGSDRRETQYF
TRBJ1-2 | few | TRBV5-4 | TRBD1 | TGTGCCAGCAGCTTGGCGAGAACCGGGACAGGGGGCTGGGGCTATGGCTACACCTTC | CASSLARTGTGGWGYGYTF
TRBJ1-4 | medium-sized | TRBV7-6 | - | TGTGCCAGCAGCTTATTCGGGGGGCCGGCTGAAAAACTGTTTTTT | CASSLFGGPAEKLFF
TRBJ1-1 | - | TRBV6-5 | - | TGTGCCAGCCCCGATAAGTACGGGAACACTGAAGCTTTCTTT | CASPDKYGNTEAFF
TRBJ1-2 | - | TRBV19 | - | TGTGCCAGTAGGAAATCGAGTGTCAATCGACTAAACTATGGCTACACCTTC | CASRKSSVNRLNYGYTF
TRBJ2-2 | few | TRBV4-1 | TRBD2 | TGCGCCAGCAGCCACCCGTCTTATAGCGGGGGGGCTGGGACCGGGGAGCTGTTTTTT | CASSHPSYSGGAGTGELFF
TRBJ2-7 | - | TRBV27 | - | TGTGCCAGCAGTTTATCGGCCTCCTACGAGCAGTACTTC | CASSLSASYEQYF
TRBJ2-7 | - | TRBV19 | - | TGTGCCAGTAGTTCGTCCTACGAGCAGTACTTC | CASSSSYEQYF
TRBJ1-1 | - | TRBV5-1 | TRBD1 | TGCGCCAGCAGCGCGGGACAGATGAACACTGAAGCTTTCTTT | CASSAGQMNTEAFF
TRBJ1-5 | - | TRBV29-1 | - | TGCAGCGTGGCCGGGACACTCAATCAGCCCCAGCATTTT | CSVAGTLNQPQHF
TRBJ1-2 | - | TRBV19 | TRBD1 | TGTGCCAGTAGTGGGGGACAGGCTGGAGGCTACACCTTC | CASSGGQAGGYTF
TRBJ2-7 | - | TRBV19 | TRBD1 | TGTGCCAGTAGTATAGACCCGGGACAGATCAATCCCTACGAGCAGTACTTC | CASSIDPGQINPYEQYF
TRBJ1-6 | - | TRBV27 | - | TGTGCCAGCAGTGTGGCGGGATATAATTCACCCCTCCACTTT | CASSVAGYNSPLHF
TRBJ2-3 | - | TRBV7-9 | TRBD2 | TGTGCCAGCAGCTTAATCGGGGGGTATACAGATACGCAGTATTTT | CASSLIGGYTDTQYF
TRBJ1-1 | - | TRBV7-9 | - | TGTGCCAGCAGTCAGGTGAACACTGAAGCTTTCTTT | CASSQVNTEAFF
TRBJ2-7 | - | TRBV6-5 | - | TGTGCCAGCAGTTACTCCCCGCCGGTAAATTACGAGCAGTACTTC | CASSYSPPVNYEQYF
TRBJ2-5 | - | TRBV18 | - | TGTGCCAGCTCCCCGCCAACGGGAGAGACCCAGTACTTC | CASSPPTGETQYF
TRBJ1-1 | - | TRBV4-1 | TRBD1 | TGCGCCAGCAGCTATTCGGACAGGGCGGACACTGAAGCTTTCTTT | CASSYSDRADTEAFF
TRBJ1-5 | - | TRBV19 | TRBD1 | TGTGCCAGTATTCCTCGGACAGGGCCTAATAATCAGCCCCAGCATTTT | CASIPRTGPNNQPQHF
TRBJ1-2 | few | TRBV5-4 | TRBD1 | TGTGCCAGCAGCTTGCAGGGGGCTTATCATGGCTACACCTTC | CASSLQGAYHGYTF
TRBJ1-6 | once | TRBV19 | TRBD1 | TGTGCCAGTAACCCGGACAGGGGGCTATCACCCCTCCACTTT | CASNPDRGLSPLHF
TRBJ1-1 | - | TRBV5-1 | - | TGCGCCAGCAGCTCAGGGATCATGAACACTGAAGCTTTCTTT | CASSSGIMNTEAFF
TRBJ2-3 | few | TRBV5-6 | - | TGTGCCAGCAGCTTGGGGACTGGCCTTAGCACAGATACGCAGTATTTT | CASSLGTGLSTDTQYF